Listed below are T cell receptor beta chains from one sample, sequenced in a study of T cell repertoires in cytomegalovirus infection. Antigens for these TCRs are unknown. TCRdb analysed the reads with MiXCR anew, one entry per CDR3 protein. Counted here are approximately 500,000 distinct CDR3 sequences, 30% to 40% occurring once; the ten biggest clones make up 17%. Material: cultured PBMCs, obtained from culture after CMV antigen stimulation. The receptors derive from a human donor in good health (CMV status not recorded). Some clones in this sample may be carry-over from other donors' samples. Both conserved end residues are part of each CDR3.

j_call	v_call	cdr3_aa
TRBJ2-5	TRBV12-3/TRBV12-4	CASRTGQMRGETQYF
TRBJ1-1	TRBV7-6	CASSLVIGQGFATEAFF
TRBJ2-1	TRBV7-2	CASSWRGTNTYNEQFF
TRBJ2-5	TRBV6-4	CASSENSGQGNQETQYF
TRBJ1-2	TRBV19	CATTAGWYYGYTF
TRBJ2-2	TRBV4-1	CASSQKAGANTGELFF
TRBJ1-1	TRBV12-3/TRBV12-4	CASTVGQNTEAFF
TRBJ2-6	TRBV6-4	CASSSTGAAGANVLTF
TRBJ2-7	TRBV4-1	CASSQTRGPYEQYF
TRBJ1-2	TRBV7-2	CASSLGSQYGYTF
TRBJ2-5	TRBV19	CASSIFGGNQETQYF
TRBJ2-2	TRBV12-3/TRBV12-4	CASSFRASGELFF
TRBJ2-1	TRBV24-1	CATSDLSGGSSYNEQFF
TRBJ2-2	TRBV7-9	CASSLDRDMNTGELFF
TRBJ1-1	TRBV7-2	CASSLSGRGEAFF
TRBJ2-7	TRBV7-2	CASSLLGQSYEQYF
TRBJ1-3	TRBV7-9	CASSPSVSGNTIYF
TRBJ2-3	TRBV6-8	CASSSGLAQGTQYF
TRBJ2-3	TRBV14	CASSLNRATGQYF
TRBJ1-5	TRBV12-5	CASGPSDSYNQPQHF
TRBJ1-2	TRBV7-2	CASSSYIPYGYTF
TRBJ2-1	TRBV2	CASSYPGTSGEGEQFF
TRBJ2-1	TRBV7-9	CASSLKGTSGRANNEQFF
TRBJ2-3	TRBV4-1	CASSRGGSDTQYF
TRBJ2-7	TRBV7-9	CASSPRLAGGGEQYF